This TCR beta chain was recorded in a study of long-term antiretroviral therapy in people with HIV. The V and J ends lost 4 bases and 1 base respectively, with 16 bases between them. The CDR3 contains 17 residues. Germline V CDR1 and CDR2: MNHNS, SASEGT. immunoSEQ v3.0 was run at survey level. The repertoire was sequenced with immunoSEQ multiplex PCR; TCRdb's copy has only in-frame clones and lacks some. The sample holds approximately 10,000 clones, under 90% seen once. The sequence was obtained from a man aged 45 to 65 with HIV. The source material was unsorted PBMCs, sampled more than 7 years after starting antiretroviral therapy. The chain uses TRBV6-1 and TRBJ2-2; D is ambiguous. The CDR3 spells CASSAPSGQENTGELFF. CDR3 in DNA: TGTGCCAGCAGTGCCCCGTCTGGTCAGGAGAACACCGGGGAGCTGTTTTTT.